Included here is one T cell receptor (beta chain) sequence, with context. This CDR3 spans 15 amino acids. The V gene end was trimmed by 4 bases and the J gene end by 1 base; junction bases not matched to a gene: 5. Germline V gene lookup returns CDR1 SGHNT and CDR2 YYREEE (reference sequence). This sample is drawn from a study of blood T cell repertoires in COVID-19. Background on the study: Whether acute or convalescent, the COVID-19 samples came from the United States, Italy and Spain. T cells, B-cell-depleted T cells, or PBMCs provided the cDNA or gDNA that served as material.

The protocol was immunoSEQ multiplex PCR, while the TCRdb copy is restricted to in-frame clones and leaves out a portion. The sample lists fewer than 500,000 clones, 80% to 90% occurring once. Followed longitudinally, the Seattle patients had been enrolled during active infection. The sequence came from a man in his late teens or twenties with COVID-19, enrolled during active disease. The rearrangement joins TRBV5-4 to TRBJ1-2; 9 bases are a match to TRBD1. The sample consisted of peripheral blood. The CDR3 spells CASSTRQGDNYGYTF. CDR3 sequence (DNA): TGTGCCAGCAGCACTAGACAGGGGGATAACTATGGCTACACCTTC.